This T cell receptor (beta chain) was recovered during a study of sequential checkpoint blockade in melanoma. The data were produced by immunoSEQ multiplex PCR, yet TCRdb's version contains in-frame clones alone and is incomplete. The sample lists about 40,000 clones; approximately 90% were seen once. V was pared by 6 bases and J by 0 bases, with 12 bases between. Germline V gene lookup returns CDR1 MNHEY and CDR2 SMNVEV (reference sequence). This CDR3 is built from 15 residues. Treatment given: randomized to nivolumab then ipilimumab (arm A) or the reverse (arm B). PBMC sorting kept live CD3+CD8+ cells without CD19 or CD56.

The TCR comes from a human donor with melanoma. Source: CD8+ T cells sorted from blood (inferred from file names), taken from a patient given nivolumab and ipilimumab in sequence. The chain is built from TRBV27 and TRBJ2-4; D perhaps matches TRBD1 (6 bases). CDR3 sequence: CASSPSTGAKNIQYF. In DNA form, the CDR3 reads TGTGCCAGCAGCCCCTCGACAGGAGCCAAAAACATTCAGTACTTC.